This record concerns one T cell receptor beta chain sequence. This record comes from a study of control samples from healthy donors and cancer patients. Data came from immunoSEQ multiplex PCR; TCRdb stores just in-frame clones and leaves some out. The sample lists about 75,000 clones; less than 95% were seen once. The receptor's source is a woman in her 40s in good health. The sequenced sample was blood.

CDR3 residues: CASSLGGHGEKLFF. DNA of the CDR3: TGCGCCAGCAGCTTAGGCGGACATGGGGAAAAACTGTTTTTT. This chain connects TRBV5-1 to TRBJ1-4; possible D gene TRBD1, 5 bases. Germline CDR1 SGHRS, CDR2 YFSETQ. The CDR3 loop spans 14 amino acids. The V gene lost 2 bases and the J gene lost 8 bases, with 13 bases spanning the gap.